This T cell receptor beta chain was retrieved from a study of graft-versus-host responses after intestinal transplantation. Study-level information: Recipients got multivisceral, liver-intestinal, or isolated intestinal transplants. All recipients got anti-thymocyte globulin induction, then tacrolimus and steroids for about 3 years.

Sequencing was performed with immunoSEQ multiplex PCR; in TCRdb, only in-frame clones are kept and a portion is missing. The repertoire has about 97,000 clones, 90% of them found once; the top ten carry roughly 16%. Germline CDR1 reads ENHRY; CDR2 reads SYGVKD. V was clipped by 8 bases and J by 0 bases, with 7 bases between them. The CDR3 loop spans 12 amino acids. The TCR comes from a human patient who received an intestinal transplant, so some T cells may come from the graft donor. The chain recombines TRBV10-3 with TRBJ1-2; no definite D call. The sequencing used PBMCs, collected 453 days after intestinal transplant. As DNA, the CDR3 is TGTGCCATCCCCAGTACTAACTATGGCTACACCTTC. This sequence encodes CAIPSTNYGYTF.